Listed here are 10 T cell receptor beta chains from one sample, sequenced in a study of OX40 agonist ivuxolimab in advanced cancers. Clones were read by immunoSEQ multiplex PCR, and TCRdb kept only the in-frame ones, dropping some. Of roughly 67,000 clones listed, roughly 88% are singletons. Source: CD4+ or CD8+ T cells sorted from blood, taken in a trial of the OX40 agonist ivuxolimab. Receptor source: an adult with an advanced solid tumor such as melanoma, head and neck, liver or kidney cancer.

The chain has TRBV7-2 and TRBJ2-1; 8 bases agree with TRBD2. CDR1 and CDR2 (germline): SGHTA, FQGNSA. CDR3 length: 17 amino acids. V lost 1 base to trimming and J lost 9 bases; unmatched junction nucleotides: 14. This CDR3 is CASSLGFTGGHRSEQFF. The CDR3 region has the DNA TGTGCCAGCAGCTTAGGTTTTACGGGAGGGCACCGCAGTGAGCAGTTCTTC.

This clone was detected once. The chain uses TRBV15 and TRBJ2-2, with 10 bases that match TRBD2. The CDR3 covers 18 residues. Looked up from germline, CDR1 is LNHNV and CDR2 is YYDKDF (reference sequence). V lost 4 bases to trimming and J lost 2 bases; unmatched junction nucleotides: 10. The CDR3 bases are TGTGCCACCAGCACGGAGTATTGGACTAGCGGTAACACCGGGGAGCTGTTTTTT. Translated, it gives CATSTEYWTSGNTGELFF.

The chain has TRBV6-1 and TRBJ1-3; tentative D call: TRBD1 (5 bases). The V end was cut by 8 bases, the J end by 4 bases, with 18 bases between. Germline V gene data show CDR1 as MNHNS and CDR2 as SASEGT. The CDR3 has 15 amino acids. DNA of the CDR3: TGTGCCAGCCGGGAAACTATGAGGGGAGGAAACACCATATATTTT. Its protein is CASRETMRGGNTIYF.

The chain carries TRBV7-6 and TRBJ2-5; D is unresolved. Trimming left V 5 bases short and J 5 bases short, with 12 bases between. There are 13 residues in the CDR3. The germline V gene encodes CDR1 SGHVS and CDR2 FNYEAQ. The CDR3 DNA reads TGTGCCAGCAGCCGACCCCTCGAGGAGACCCAGTACTTC. Its protein is CASSRPLEETQYF.

The CDR3 nucleotides read TGTGCCAGCAGCTTAGGACAGGGAGCCCTTCTCCAAGAGACCCAGTACTTC. This codes for CASSLGQGALLQETQYF. The rearrangement uses TRBV13 and TRBJ2-5; D is possibly TRBD1 (6 bases). Germline CDR1 is PRHDT and CDR2 is FYEKMQ (reference sequence). V was pared by 0 bases and J by 1 base, with 15 bases between. The CDR3 sequence is 17 residues long.

The rearrangement links TRBV2 to TRBJ1-5, with D unclear. The CDR3 is 13 residues long. CDR1 and CDR2 (germline): SNHLY, FYNNEI. V was cut by 4 bases and J by 4 bases, with 8 bases left in between. In DNA form, the CDR3 reads TGTGCCAGCAGTGGCCGGTTGAATCAGCCCCAGCATTTT. This codes for CASSGRLNQPQHF.

The chain links TRBV7-9 to TRBJ2-7, with a tentative D call TRBD1 (6 bases). In germline, CDR1 is SEHNR, CDR2 FQNEAQ (reference sequence). With 5 bases removed from V and 0 bases from J, the gap between germline ends came to 17 bases. The CDR3 sequence is 16 residues long. In DNA form, the CDR3 reads TGTGCCAGCAGCCCGGGACAAACAACGTTCTCCTACGAGCAGTACTTC. Protein sequence: CASSPGQTTFSYEQYF.

CDR3 nucleotide sequence: TGTGCCAGCAGCTTCATGGGCACAGATACGCAGTATTTT. Its translation is CASSFMGTDTQYF. The J gene is TRBJ2-3, the V gene TRBV11-2, with no clear D. V was trimmed by 3 bases and J by 1 base, leaving 5 bases between them. Germline V gene sequence: CDR1 SGHAT, CDR2 FQNNGV. This CDR3 contains 13 residues.

The rearrangement joins TRBV11-3 to TRBJ2-5; 7 bases fit TRBD1. The CDR3 spans 15 residues. V lost 3 bases, J lost 1 base, and 5 bases stayed unmatched. Germline V gene data show CDR1 as SGHNT and CDR2 as YENEEA. The DNA of the CDR3 is TGTGCCAGCAGCTTTTCCGGGACAGCCCAAGAGACCCAGTACTTC. Translating it yields CASSFSGTAQETQYF.

The genes are TRBV6-6 and TRBJ1-1; D call uncertain. In germline, CDR1 is MNHNY, CDR2 SVGAGI (reference sequence). This CDR3 has 11 residues. The V gene lost 2 bases and the J gene lost 3 bases, with 1 base spanning the gap. DNA of the CDR3: TGTGCCAGCAGTTACGACACTGAAGCTTTCTTT. It translates to CASSYDTEAFF.